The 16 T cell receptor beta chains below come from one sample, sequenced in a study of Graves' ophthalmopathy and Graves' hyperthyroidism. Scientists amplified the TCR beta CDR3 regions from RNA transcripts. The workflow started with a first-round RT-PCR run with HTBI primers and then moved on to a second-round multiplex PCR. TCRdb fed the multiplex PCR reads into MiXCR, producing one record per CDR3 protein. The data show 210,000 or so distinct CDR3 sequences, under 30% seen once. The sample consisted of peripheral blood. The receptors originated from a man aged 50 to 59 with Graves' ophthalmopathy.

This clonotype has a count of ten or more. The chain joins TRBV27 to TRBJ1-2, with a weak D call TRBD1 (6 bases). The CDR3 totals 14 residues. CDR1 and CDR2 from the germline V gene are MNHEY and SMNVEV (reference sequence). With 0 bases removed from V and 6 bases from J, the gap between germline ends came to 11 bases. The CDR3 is CASSLSGGGNGYTF. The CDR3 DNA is TGTGCCAGCAGTTTATCAGGAGGGGGTAATGGCTACACCTTC.

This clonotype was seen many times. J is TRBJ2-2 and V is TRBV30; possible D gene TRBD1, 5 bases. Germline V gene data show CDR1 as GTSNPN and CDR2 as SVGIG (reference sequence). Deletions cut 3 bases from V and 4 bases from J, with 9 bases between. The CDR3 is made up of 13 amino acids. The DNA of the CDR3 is TGTGCCTGGAGGACAGTATCCACCGGGGAGCTGTTTTTT. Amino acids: CAWRTVSTGELFF.

This CDR3 is CASRTSAPTPNTGELFF. DNA for the CDR3: TGTGCCAGCAGGACTAGCGCTCCTACCCCGAACACCGGGGAGCTGTTTTTT. This chain connects TRBV6-4 to TRBJ2-2; TRBD2 matches 8 bases. Germline V gene lookup returns CDR1 MRHNA and CDR2 SNTAGT. Unmatched junction bases numbered 9, after V lost 6 bases and J lost 0 bases. The CDR3 consists of 17 residues.

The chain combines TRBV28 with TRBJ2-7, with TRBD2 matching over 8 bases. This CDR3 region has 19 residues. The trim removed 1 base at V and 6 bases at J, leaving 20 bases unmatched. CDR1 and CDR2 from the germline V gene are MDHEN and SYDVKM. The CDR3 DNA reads TGTGCCAGCAGTTTATCCACTTATGGCCGGCTAGCGGGCCGTTCCGAGCAGTACTTC. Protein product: CASSLSTYGRLAGRSEQYF.

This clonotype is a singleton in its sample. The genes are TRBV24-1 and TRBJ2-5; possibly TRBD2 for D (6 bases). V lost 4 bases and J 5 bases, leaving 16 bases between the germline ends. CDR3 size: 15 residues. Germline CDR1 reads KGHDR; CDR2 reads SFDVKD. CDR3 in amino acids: CATSDLRRGSETQYF. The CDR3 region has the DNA TGTGCCACCAGTGACTTAAGGCGGGGTTCCGAGACCCAGTACTTC.

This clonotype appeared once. The CDR3 is CSAAQGQAQETQYF. The CDR3 nucleotides read TGCAGTGCAGCCCAGGGACAGGCTCAAGAGACCCAGTACTTC. The V call is TRBV20-1, the J call TRBJ2-5; 8 bases align to TRBD1. The V gene's germline CDR1 is DFQATT and CDR2 SNEGSKA (reference sequence). V was clipped by 6 bases and J by 2 bases; unmatched bases: 8. CDR3 length: 14 residues.

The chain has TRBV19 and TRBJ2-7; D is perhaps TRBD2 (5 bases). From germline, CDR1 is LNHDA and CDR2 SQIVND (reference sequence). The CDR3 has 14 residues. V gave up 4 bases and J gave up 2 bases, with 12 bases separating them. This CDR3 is CASSTWTGTYEQYF. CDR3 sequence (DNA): TGTGCCAGTAGTACCTGGACGGGAACCTACGAGCAGTACTTC.

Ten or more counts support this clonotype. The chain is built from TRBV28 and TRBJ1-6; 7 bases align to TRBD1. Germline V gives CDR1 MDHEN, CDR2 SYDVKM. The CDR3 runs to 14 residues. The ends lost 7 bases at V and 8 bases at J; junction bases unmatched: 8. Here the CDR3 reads CASTMGDRYSPLHF. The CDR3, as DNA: TGTGCCAGCACCATGGGGGACAGATATTCACCCCTCCACTTT.

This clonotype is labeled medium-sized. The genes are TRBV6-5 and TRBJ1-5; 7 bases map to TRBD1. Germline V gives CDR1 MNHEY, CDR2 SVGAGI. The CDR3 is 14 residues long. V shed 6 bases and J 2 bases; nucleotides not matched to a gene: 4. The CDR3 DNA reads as TGTGCCAGCAGAAGGACAGGACGCAATCAGCCCCAGCATTTT. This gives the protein CASRRTGRNQPQHF.

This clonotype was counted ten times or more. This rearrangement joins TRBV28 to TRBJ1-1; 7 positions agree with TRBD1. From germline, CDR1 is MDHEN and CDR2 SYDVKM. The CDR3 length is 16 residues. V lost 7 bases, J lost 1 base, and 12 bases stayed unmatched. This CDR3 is CASKKPPRTGNTEAFF. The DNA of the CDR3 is TGTGCCAGCAAAAAACCGCCGCGGACAGGGAACACTGAAGCTTTCTTT.

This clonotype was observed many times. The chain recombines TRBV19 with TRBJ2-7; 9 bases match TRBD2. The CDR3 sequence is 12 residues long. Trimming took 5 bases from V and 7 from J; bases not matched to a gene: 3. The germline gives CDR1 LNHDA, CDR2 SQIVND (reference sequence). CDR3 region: CASSLAGGEQYF. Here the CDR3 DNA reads TGTGCCAGTAGTTTGGCGGGAGGGGAGCAGTACTTC.

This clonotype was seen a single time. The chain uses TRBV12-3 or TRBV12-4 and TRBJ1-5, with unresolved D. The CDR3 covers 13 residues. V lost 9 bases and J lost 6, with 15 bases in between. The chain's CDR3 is CASTFRGGQPQHF. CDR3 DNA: TGTGCCAGTACTTTCCGGGGAGGTCAGCCCCAGCATTTT.

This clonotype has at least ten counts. CDR3 loop: CASSPSAGIAYEQYF. The CDR3 DNA reads TGTGCCAGCAGCCCCTCAGCGGGCATCGCCTACGAGCAGTACTTC. The chain recombines TRBV9 with TRBJ2-7, with TRBD2 as a possible D gene (6 bases). The ends were cut back, 4 bases at V and 2 bases at J, with 16 bases in the middle. The CDR3 extends over 15 amino acids. Per the germline V gene, CDR1 is SGDLS and CDR2 is YYNGEE.

CDR3 coding DNA: TGTGCCAGCAGTTATTACAGGAAGGGCACTGAAGCTTTCTTT. Amino acids: CASSYYRKGTEAFF. The J gene is TRBJ1-1, the V gene TRBV6-5, with D maybe TRBD1 (5 bases). Trimming removed 3 bases at V and 4 bases at J, with 12 bases between. In germline, CDR1 is MNHEY, CDR2 SVGAGI. This CDR3 region has 14 residues.

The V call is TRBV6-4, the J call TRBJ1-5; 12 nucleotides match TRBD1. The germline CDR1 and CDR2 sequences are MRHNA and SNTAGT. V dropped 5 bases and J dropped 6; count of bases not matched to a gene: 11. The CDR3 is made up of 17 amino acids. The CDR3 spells CASSNRDRGLLSQPQHF. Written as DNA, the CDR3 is TGTGCCAGCAGTAACCGGGACAGGGGGCTTCTAAGTCAGCCCCAGCATTTT.

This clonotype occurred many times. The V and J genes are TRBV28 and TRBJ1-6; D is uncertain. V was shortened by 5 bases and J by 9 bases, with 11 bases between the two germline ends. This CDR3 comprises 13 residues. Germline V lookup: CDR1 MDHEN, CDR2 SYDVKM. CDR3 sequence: CASSPRRASPLHF. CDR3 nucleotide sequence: TGTGCCAGCAGTCCAAGGAGGGCTTCACCCCTCCACTTT.